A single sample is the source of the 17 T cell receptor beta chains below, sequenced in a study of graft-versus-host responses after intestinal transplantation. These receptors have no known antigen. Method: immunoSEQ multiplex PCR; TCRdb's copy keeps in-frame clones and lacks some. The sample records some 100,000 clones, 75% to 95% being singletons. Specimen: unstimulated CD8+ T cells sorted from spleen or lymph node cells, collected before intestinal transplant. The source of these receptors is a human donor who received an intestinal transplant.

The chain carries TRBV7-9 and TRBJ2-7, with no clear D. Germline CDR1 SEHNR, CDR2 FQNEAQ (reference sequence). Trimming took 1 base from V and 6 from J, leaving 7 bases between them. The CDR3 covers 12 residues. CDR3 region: CASSLDSREQYF. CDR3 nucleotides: TGTGCCAGCAGCTTAGATAGCCGCGAGCAGTACTTC.

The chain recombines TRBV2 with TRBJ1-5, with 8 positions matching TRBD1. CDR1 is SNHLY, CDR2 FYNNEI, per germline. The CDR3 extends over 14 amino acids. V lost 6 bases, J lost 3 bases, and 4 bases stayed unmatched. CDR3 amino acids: CASSDRGNNQPQHF. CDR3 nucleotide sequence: TGTGCCAGCAGCGACAGGGGTAACAATCAGCCCCAGCATTTT.

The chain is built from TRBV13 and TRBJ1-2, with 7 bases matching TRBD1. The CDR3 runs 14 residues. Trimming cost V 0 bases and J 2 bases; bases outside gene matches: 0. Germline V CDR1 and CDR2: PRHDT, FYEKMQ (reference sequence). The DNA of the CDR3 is TGTGCCAGCAGCTTAGGCAGGGGGAACTATGGCTACACCTTC. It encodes CASSLGRGNYGYTF.

The CDR3 loop reads CASSQPLAEGGNTGELFF. DNA of the CDR3: TGTGCCAGCAGCCAACCCCTAGCGGAGGGGGGGAACACCGGGGAGCTGTTTTTT. The chain recombines TRBV4-2 with TRBJ2-2, with D possibly matching TRBD2 (7 bases). Trimming shortened V by 2 bases and J by 1 base, and 17 bases separated the two germline ends. CDR1 is LGHNA, CDR2 YNFKEQ, per germline. The CDR3 is 18 residues long.

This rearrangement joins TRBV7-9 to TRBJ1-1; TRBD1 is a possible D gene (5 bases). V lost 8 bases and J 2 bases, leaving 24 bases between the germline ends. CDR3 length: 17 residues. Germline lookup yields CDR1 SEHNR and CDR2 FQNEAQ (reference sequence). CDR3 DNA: TGTGCCAGCCCCCCCTTTGACGGGGACCGTATAAACACTGAAGCTTTCTTT. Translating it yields CASPPFDGDRINTEAFF.

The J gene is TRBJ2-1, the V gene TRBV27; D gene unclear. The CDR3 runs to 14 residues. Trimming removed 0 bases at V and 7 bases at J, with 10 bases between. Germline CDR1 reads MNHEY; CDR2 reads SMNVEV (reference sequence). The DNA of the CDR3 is TGTGCCAGCAGTTTATCGATTGGGATGAATGAGCAGTTCTTC. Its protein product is CASSLSIGMNEQFF.

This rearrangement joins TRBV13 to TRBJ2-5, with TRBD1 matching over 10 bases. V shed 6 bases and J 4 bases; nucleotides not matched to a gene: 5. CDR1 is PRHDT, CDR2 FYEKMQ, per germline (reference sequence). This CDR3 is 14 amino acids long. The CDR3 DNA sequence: TGTGCCAGCAGTCCCGGACAGGGGGTAGAGACCCAGTACTTC. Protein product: CASSPGQGVETQYF.

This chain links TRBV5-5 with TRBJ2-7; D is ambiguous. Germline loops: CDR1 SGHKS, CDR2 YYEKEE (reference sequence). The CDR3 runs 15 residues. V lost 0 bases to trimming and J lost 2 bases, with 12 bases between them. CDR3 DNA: TGTGCCAGCAGCTTGGTAATGGACCTGACCTACGAGCAGTACTTC. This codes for CASSLVMDLTYEQYF. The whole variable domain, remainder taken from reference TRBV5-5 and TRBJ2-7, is DAGVTQSPTHLIKTRGQQVTLRCSPISGHKSVSWYQQVLGQGPQFIFQYYEKEERGRGNFPDRFSARQFPNYSSELNVNALLLGDSALYLCASSLVMDLTYEQYFGPGTRLTVT.

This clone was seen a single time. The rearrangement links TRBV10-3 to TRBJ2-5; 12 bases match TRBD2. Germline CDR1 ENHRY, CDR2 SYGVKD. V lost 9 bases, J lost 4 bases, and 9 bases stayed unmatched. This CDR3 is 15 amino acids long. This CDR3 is CAISGLAGMGETQYF. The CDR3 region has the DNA TGTGCCATATCAGGACTAGCGGGAATGGGAGAGACCCAGTACTTC.

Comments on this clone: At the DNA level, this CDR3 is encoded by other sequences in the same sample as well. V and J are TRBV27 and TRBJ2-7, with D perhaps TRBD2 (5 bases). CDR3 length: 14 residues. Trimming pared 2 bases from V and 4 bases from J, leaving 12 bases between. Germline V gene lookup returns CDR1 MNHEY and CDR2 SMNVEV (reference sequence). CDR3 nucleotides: TGTGCCAGCAGTTTACGAGGGATCACTTACGAGCAGTACTTC. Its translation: CASSLRGITYEQYF.

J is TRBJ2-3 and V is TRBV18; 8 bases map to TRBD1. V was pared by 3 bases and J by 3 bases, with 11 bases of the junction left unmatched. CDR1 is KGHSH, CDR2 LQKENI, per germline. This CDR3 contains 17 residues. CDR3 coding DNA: TGTGCCAGCTCACCCCGGCGGGCAGGGGGCGTTACAGATACGCAGTATTTT. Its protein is CASSPRRAGGVTDTQYF.

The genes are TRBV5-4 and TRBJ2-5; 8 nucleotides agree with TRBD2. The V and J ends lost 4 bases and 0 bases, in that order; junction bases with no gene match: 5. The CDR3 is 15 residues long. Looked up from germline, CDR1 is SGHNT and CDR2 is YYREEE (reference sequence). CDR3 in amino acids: CASSQLAENQETQYF. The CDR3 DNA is TGTGCCAGCAGCCAACTAGCGGAGAACCAAGAGACCCAGTACTTC. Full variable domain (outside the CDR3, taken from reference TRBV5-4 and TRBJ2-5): ETGVTQSPTHLIKTRGQQVTLRCSSQSGHNTVSWYQQALGQGPQFIFQYYREEENGRGNFPPRFSGLQFPNYSSELNVNALELDDSALYLCASSQLAENQETQYFGPGTRLLVL.

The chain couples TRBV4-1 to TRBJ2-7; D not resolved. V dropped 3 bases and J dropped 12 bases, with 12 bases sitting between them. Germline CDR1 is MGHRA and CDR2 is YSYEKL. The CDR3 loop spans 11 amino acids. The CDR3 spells CASSQAASWYF. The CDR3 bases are TGCGCCAGCAGCCAGGCGGCGTCTTGGTACTTC.

CDR3 protein: CASSIVGSTDTQYF. CDR3 nucleotides: TGTGCCAGTAGTATAGTCGGATCCACAGATACGCAGTATTTT. The genes are TRBV19 and TRBJ2-3; D remains ambiguous. The CDR3 sequence is 14 residues long. Trimming removed 1 base from V and 2 bases from J, with 7 bases in between. Germline CDR1 and CDR2: LNHDA and SQIVND (reference sequence).

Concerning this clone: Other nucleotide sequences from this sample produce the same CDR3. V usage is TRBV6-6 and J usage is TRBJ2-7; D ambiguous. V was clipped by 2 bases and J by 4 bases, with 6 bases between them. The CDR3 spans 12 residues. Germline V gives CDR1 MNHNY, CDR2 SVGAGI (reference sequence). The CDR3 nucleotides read TGTGCCAGCAGTTACGAAGGTTACGAGCAGTACTTC. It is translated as CASSYEGYEQYF.

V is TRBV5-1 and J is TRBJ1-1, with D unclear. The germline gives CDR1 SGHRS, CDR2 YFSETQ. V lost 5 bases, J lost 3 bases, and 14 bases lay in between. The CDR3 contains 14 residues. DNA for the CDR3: TGCGCCAGCAGTCAGGAGAATCTGTACACTGAAGCTTTCTTT. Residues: CASSQENLYTEAFF.

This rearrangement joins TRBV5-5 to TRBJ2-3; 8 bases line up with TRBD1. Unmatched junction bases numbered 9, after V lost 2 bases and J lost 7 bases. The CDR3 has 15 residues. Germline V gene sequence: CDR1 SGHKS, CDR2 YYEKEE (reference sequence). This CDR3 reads CASSFGTGLAYTQYF. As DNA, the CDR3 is TGTGCCAGCAGCTTCGGGACAGGCCTGGCGTATACGCAGTATTTT.